Shown below are 6 T cell receptor beta chains from a single sample sequenced in a study of T cells in tuberculosis. The time point was: new active TB diagnosis, blood taken before or within 7 days of starting treatment. Profiled with immunoSEQ multiplex PCR; TCRdb holds only in-frame clones, not every one. The sample lists tens of thousands of clones; approximately 90% were seen once. The material was PBMCs, obtained at tuberculosis diagnosis. The receptors were gathered from an adult with tuberculosis.

The rearrangement links TRBV4-1 to TRBJ1-5; 9 positions agree with TRBD1. This CDR3 comprises 16 residues. Per germline, CDR1 MGHRA and CDR2 YSYEKL. Unmatched junction bases numbered 7, after V lost 1 base and J lost 6 bases. This CDR3 reads CASSQVPHRGPQPQHF. The DNA of the CDR3 is TGCGCCAGCAGCCAAGTCCCCCACAGGGGGCCTCAGCCCCAGCATTTT.

The chain uses TRBV10-2 and TRBJ1-3, with D perhaps TRBD1 (6 bases). Per the germline V gene, CDR1 is WSHSY and CDR2 is SAAADI. The CDR3 has 16 residues. V was cut by 3 bases and J by 3 bases, with 15 bases left in between. CDR3 nucleotides: TGCGCCAGCAGTGATAAGGGACAACTACGTGGAAACACCATATATTTT. Residues: CASSDKGQLRGNTIYF.

The J gene is TRBJ1-4, the V gene TRBV30, with D possibly being TRBD1 (5 bases). CDR3 length: 16 residues. Germline V gene lookup returns CDR1 GTSNPN and CDR2 SVGIG (reference sequence). Trimming left V 0 bases short and J 7 bases short, with 18 bases between. For the CDR3, the DNA is TGTGCCTGGAGTGTACTTTCTTTGGGGGGTGGTGAAAAACTGTTTTTT. It codes for CAWSVLSLGGGEKLFF.

The genes are TRBV29-1 and TRBJ1-1, with D perhaps TRBD1 (5 bases). The CDR3 is 14 residues long. Trimming shortened V by 6 bases and J by 1 base, and 15 bases separated the two germline ends. The germline V gene has CDR1 SQVTM and CDR2 ANQGSEA. The CDR3 is CSVKSGNGNTEAFF. In DNA form, the CDR3 reads TGCAGCGTAAAGTCAGGGAATGGGAACACTGAAGCTTTCTTT. Based on the CDR3 plus reference TRBV29-1 and TRBJ1-1, the full variable domain is SAVISQKPSRDICQRGTSLTIQCQVDSQVTMMFWYRQQPGQSLTLIATANQGSEATYESGFVIDKFPISRPNLTFSTLTVSNMSPEDSSIYLCSVKSGNGNTEAFFGQGTRLTVV.

This clone was counted a few times. The rearrangement uses TRBV4-2 and TRBJ1-2, with a possible D match to TRBD1 (5 bases). CDR1 LGHNA and CDR2 YNFKEQ come from the germline V gene. The germline V and J ends were trimmed by 1 base and 3 bases, with 9 bases remaining between them. There are 14 residues in the CDR3. CDR3 sequence reads: CASSQVPGDYGYTF. The CDR3 bases are TGTGCCAGCAGCCAAGTGCCGGGGGACTATGGCTACACCTTC.

The J gene is TRBJ2-7, the V gene TRBV7-8; 10 bases fit TRBD1. With V trimmed by 3 bases and J by 2 bases, 4 bases remained unmatched. The CDR3 runs 15 residues. Germline V lookup: CDR1 SGHVS, CDR2 FQNEAQ. The CDR3 spells CASSFRGTGAYEQYF. CDR3 coding DNA: TGTGCCAGCAGCTTCAGAGGGACAGGGGCCTACGAGCAGTACTTC. Full variable domain (rest looked up from reference TRBV7-8 and TRBJ2-7): GAGVSQSPRYKVAKRGQDVALRCDPISGHVSLFWYQQALGQGPEFLTYFQNEAQLDKSGLPSDRFFAERPEGSVSTLKIQRTQQEDSAVYLCASSFRGTGAYEQYFGPGTRLTVT.